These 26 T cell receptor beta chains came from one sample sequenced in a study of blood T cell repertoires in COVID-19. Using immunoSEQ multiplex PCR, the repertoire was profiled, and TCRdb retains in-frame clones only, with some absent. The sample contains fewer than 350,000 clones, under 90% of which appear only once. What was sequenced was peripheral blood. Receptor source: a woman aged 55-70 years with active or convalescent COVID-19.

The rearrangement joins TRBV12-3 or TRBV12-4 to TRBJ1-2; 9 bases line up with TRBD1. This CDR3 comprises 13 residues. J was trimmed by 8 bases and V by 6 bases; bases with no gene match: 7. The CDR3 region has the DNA TGTGCCAGCAGCCGAGGACAGGGGCGAGGCTACACCTTC. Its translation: CASSRGQGRGYTF.

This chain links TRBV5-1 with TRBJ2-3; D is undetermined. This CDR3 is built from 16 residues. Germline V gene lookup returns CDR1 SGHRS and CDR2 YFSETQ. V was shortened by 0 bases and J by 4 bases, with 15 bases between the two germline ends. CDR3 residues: CASSLGSPEVADTQYF. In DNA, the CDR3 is TGCGCCAGCAGCTTGGGAAGCCCAGAGGTCGCAGATACGCAGTATTTT. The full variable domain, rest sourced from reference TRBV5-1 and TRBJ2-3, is KAGVTQTPRYLIKTRGQQVTLSCSPISGHRSVSWYQQTPGQGLQFLFEYFSETQRNKGNFPGRFSGRQFSNSRSEMNVSTLELGDSALYLCASSLGSPEVADTQYFGPGTRLTVL.

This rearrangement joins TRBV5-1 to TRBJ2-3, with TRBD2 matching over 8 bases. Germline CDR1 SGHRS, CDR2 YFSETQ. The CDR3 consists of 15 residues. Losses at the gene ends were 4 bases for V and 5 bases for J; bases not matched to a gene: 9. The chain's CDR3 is CASSETARGGDTQYF. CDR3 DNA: TGCGCCAGCAGCGAGACCGCCCGGGGGGGAGATACGCAGTATTTT.

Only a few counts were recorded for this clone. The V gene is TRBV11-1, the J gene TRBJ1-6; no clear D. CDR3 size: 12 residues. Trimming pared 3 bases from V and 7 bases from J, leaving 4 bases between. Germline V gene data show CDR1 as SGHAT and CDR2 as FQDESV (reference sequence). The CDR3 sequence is CASSFGNSPLHF. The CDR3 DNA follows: TGTGCCAGCAGCTTCGGGAATTCACCCCTCCACTTT.

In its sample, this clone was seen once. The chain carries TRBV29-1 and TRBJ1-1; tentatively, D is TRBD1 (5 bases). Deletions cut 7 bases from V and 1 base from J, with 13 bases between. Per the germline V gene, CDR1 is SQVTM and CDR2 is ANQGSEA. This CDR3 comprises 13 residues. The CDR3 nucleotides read TGCAGCGCTTGCCTGCAGGGGAACACTGAAGCTTTCTTT. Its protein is CSACLQGNTEAFF.

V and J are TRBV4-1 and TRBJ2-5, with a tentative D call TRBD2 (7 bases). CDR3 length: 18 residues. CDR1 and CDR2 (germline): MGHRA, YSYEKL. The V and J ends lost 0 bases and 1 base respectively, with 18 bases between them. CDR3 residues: CASSQEGRGRGLQETQYF. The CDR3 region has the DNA TGCGCCAGCAGCCAAGAGGGGCGGGGGCGCGGACTCCAAGAGACCCAGTACTTC.

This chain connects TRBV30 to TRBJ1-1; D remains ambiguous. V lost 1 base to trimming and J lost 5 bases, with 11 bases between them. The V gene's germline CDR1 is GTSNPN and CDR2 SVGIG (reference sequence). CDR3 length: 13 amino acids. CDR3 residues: CAWSESGFTEAFF. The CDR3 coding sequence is TGTGCCTGGAGTGAATCCGGTTTTACTGAAGCTTTCTTT.

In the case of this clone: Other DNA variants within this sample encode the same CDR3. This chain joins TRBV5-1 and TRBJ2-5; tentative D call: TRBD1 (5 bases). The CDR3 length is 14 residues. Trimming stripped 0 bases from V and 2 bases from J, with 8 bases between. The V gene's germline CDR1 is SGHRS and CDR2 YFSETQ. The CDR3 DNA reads TGCGCCAGCAGCTTGGCAGGGAATCAAGAGACCCAGTACTTC. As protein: CASSLAGNQETQYF. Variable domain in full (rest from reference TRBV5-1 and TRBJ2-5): KAGVTQTPRYLIKTRGQQVTLSCSPISGHRSVSWYQQTPGQGLQFLFEYFSETQRNKGNFPGRFSGRQFSNSRSEMNVSTLELGDSALYLCASSLAGNQETQYFGPGTRLLVL.

The chain's CDR3 is CAIGGGGGTDTQYF. The CDR3 region has the DNA TGTGCCATCGGGGGCGGGGGAGGCACAGATACGCAGTATTTT. The gene calls are TRBV10-3 and TRBJ2-3, with D tentatively TRBD2 (7 bases). V was pared by 8 bases and J by 1 base, with 13 bases between. There are 14 residues in the CDR3. The germline CDR1 and CDR2 sequences are ENHRY and SYGVKD.

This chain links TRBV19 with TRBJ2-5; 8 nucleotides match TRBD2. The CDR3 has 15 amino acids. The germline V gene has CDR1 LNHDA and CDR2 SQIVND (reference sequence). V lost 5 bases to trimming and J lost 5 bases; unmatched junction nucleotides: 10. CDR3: CASSVSRGGTETQYF. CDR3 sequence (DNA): TGTGCCAGTAGTGTCAGCCGGGGGGGAACCGAGACCCAGTACTTC.

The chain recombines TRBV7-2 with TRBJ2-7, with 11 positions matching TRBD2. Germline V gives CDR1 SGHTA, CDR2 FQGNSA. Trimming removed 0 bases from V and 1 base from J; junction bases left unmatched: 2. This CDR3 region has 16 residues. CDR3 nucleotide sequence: TGTGCCAGCAGCTTAGCACTAGCGGGAGTTTCCTACGAGCAGTACTTC. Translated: CASSLALAGVSYEQYF.

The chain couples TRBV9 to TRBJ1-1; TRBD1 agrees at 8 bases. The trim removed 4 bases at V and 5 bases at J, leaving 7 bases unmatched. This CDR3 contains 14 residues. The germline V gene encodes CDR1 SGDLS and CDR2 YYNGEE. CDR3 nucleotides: TGTGCCAGCAGCCCACGGACAGGGCGTACTGAAGCTTTCTTT. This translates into CASSPRTGRTEAFF.

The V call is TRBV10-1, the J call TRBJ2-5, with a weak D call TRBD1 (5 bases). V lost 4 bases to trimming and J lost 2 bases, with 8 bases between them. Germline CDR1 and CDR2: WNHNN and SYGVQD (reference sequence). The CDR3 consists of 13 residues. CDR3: CASSVSGQETQYF. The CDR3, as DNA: TGCGCCAGCAGTGTTTCAGGGCAAGAGACCCAGTACTTC.

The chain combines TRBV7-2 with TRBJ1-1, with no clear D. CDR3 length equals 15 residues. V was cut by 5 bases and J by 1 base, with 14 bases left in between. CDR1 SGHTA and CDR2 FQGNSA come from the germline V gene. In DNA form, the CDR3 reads TGTGCCAGCAGCCCCCCCACGGGTAGGAACACTGAAGCTTTCTTT. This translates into CASSPPTGRNTEAFF. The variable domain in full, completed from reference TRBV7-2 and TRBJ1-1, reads GAGVSQSPSNKVTEKGKDVELRCDPISGHTALYWYRQSLGQGLEFLIYFQGNSAPDKSGLPSDRFSAERTGGSVSTLTIQRTQQEDSAVYLCASSPPTGRNTEAFFGQGTRLTVV.

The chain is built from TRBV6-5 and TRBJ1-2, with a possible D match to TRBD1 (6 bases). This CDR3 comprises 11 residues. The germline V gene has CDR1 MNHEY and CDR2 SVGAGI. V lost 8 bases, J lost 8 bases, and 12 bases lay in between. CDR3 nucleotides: TGTGCCAGCTCACAGGGACGGGGCTACACCTTC. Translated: CASSQGRGYTF.

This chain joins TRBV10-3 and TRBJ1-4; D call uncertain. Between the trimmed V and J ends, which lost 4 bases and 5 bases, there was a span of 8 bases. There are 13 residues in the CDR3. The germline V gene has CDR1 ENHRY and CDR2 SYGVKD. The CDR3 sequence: CAISAGQNEKLFF. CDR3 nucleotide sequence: TGTGCCATCAGTGCCGGTCAAAATGAAAAACTGTTTTTT.

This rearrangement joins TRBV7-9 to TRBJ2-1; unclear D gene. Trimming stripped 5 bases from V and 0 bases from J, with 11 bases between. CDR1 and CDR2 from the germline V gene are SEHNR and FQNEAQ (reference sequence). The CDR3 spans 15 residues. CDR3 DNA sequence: TGTGCCAGCAGCCACCGCACCAGCTCCTACAATGAGCAGTTCTTC. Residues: CASSHRTSSYNEQFF.

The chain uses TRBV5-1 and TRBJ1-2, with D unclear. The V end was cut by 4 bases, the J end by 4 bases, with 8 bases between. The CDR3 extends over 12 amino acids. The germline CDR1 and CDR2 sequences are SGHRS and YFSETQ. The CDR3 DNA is TGCGCCAGCAGCGCACTGTCCTATGGCTACACCTTC. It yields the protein CASSALSYGYTF.

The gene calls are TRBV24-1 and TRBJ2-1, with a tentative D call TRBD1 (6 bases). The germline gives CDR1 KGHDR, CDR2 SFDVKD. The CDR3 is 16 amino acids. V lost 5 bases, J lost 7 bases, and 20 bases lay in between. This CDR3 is CATSATGTPSWNEQFF. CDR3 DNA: TGTGCCACCAGTGCCACCGGGACACCCTCGTGGAATGAGCAGTTCTTC.

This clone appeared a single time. The CDR3 DNA reads TGTGCCAGCAGCCAGACCGACAGGGGGCCCCAGCATTTT. The encoded protein is CASSQTDRGPQHF. This sequence joins TRBV3-1 (or the pseudogene TRBV3-2) and TRBJ1-5, with 8 positions matching TRBD1. The CDR3 is 13 residues long. CDR1 and CDR2 from the germline V gene are LGHDT and YNNKEL (reference sequence). V lost 3 bases and J lost 9; bases outside the gene matches: 4.

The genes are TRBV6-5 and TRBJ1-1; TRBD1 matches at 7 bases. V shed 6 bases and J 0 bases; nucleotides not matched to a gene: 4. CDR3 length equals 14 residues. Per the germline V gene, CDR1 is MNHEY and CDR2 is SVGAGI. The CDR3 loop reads CASSFDRVNTEAFF. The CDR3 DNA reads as TGTGCCAGCAGCTTTGACAGGGTGAACACTGAAGCTTTCTTT.

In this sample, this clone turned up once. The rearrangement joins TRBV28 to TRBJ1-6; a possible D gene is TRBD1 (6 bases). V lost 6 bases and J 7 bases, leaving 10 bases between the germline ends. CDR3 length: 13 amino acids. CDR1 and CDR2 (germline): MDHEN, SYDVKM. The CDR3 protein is CASSRTGNSPLHF. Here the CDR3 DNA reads TGTGCCAGCAGCCGTACAGGGAATTCACCCCTCCACTTT.

The CDR3 sequence: CASSSTQRGIGNQPQHF. The CDR3 nucleotides are TGTGCCAGCAGCTCTACCCAACGGGGGATAGGCAATCAGCCCCAGCATTTT. The chain has TRBV5-6 and TRBJ1-5, with D perhaps TRBD1 (5 bases). Trimming pared 3 bases from V and 2 bases from J, leaving 18 bases between. CDR1 and CDR2 (germline): SGHDT, YYEEEE. CDR3 length equals 17 residues.

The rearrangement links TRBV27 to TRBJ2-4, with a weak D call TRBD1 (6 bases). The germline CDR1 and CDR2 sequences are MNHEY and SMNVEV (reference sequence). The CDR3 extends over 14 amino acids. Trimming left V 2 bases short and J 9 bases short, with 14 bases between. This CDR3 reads CASSLSDRPGIQYF. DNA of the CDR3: TGTGCCAGCAGTTTAAGTGACAGGCCGGGCATTCAGTACTTC.

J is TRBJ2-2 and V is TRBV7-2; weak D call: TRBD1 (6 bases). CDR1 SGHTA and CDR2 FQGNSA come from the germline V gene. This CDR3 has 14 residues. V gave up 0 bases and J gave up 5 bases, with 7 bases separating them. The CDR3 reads CASSLAGATGELFF. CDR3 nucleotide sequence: TGTGCCAGCAGCTTAGCGGGGGCAACCGGGGAGCTGTTTTTT.

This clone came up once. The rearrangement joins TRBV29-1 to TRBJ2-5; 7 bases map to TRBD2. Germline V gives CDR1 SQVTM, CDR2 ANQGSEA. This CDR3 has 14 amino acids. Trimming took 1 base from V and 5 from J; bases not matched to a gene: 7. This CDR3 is CSVEAWGGVETQYF. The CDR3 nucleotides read TGCAGCGTTGAAGCCTGGGGGGGGGTGGAGACCCAGTACTTC.